This T cell receptor beta chain was sequenced during a study of identical twins. Study observations and caveats: Fewer insertions were carried by abundant cord blood beta clonotypes, but none was seen in memory repertoires.

Template switching supplied a universal primer site; unique molecular identifiers were carried on the cDNA. TCRdb ran MiXCR on the 5' RACE reads and lists one entry per CDR3 protein. The table shows 400,000 to 500,000 distinct CDR3 sequences, with less than 20% occurring only once. Notes on this clonotype: Its target is unknown. Because the CDR3's place on the DNA is in doubt, the DNA is left out and the CDR3 is given as listed by TCRdb.

Germline V CDR1 and CDR2: MNHNS, SASEGT. The CDR3 length equals 14 residues, ends included. This TCR came from a man aged 50-59 years in good health. This sequence joins TRBV6-1 and TRBJ2-2; TRBD1, the D gene given by the table, was not confirmed from the DNA. The sample comprised naive T cells sorted from blood. The chain's CDR3 is CASRDWTGPGSCFF.